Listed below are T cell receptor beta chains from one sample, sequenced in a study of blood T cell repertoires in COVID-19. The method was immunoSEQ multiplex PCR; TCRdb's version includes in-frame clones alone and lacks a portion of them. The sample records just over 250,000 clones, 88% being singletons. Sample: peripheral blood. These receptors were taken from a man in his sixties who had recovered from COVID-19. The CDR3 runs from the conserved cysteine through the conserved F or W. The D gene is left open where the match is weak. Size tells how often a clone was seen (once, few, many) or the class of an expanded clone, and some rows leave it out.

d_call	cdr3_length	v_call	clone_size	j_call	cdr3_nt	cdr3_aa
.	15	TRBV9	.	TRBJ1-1	TGTGCCAGCAGCGTGGATGGGGGGTTAGGCACTGAAGCTTTCTTT	CASSVDGGLGTEAFF
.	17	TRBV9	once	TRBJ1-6	TGTGCCAGCAGCGTAGATCCGGGGAGCTCCTATAATTCACCCCTCCACTTT	CASSVDPGSSYNSPLHF
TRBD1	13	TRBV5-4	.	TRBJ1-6	TGTGCCAGCAGGCGGACAGGGTCCTCACCCCTCCACTTT	CASRRTGSSPLHF
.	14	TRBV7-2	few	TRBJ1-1	TGTGCCAGCAGCATTGACAGAAGGAACACTGAAGCTTTCTTT	CASSIDRRNTEAFF
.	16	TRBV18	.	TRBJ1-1	TGTGCCAGCTCACCACCGGGAGGGCTCAGGGGCACTGAAGCTTTCTTT	CASSPPGGLRGTEAFF
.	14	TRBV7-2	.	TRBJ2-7	TGTGCCAGCAGCTTAGGCGGCTCGATAAGGGAGCAGTACTTC	CASSLGGSIREQYF
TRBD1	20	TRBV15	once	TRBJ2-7	TGTGCCACCAGCAGAGATCGCGGCGCGGGACAGGGTCAAAAAGGATACGAGCAGTACTTC	CATSRDRGAGQGQKGYEQYF
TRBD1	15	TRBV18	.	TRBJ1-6	TGTGCCAGCTCACCATCCGGGACAGATAATTCACCCCTCCACTTT	CASSPSGTDNSPLHF
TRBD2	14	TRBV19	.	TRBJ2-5	TGTGCCAGTAGTCCGGGGACTAAACAAGAGACCCAGTACTTC	CASSPGTKQETQYF
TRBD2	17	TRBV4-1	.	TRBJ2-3	TGCGCCAGCAGCCAAGATACAGCGGGGTCTAGCACAGATACGCAGTATTTT	CASSQDTAGSSTDTQYF
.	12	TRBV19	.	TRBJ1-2	TGTGCCAGTAGCGATAGAGGCTATGGCTACACCTTC	CASSDRGYGYTF
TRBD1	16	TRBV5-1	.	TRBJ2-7	TGCGCCAGCAGCTTGCAATCCGGGACAGGCAGCTACGAGCAGTACTTC	CASSLQSGTGSYEQYF
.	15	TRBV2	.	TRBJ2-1	TGTGCCAGCAGTGTGGGGAAGGGGCCCCACAATGAGCAGTTCTTC	CASSVGKGPHNEQFF
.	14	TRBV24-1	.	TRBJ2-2	TGTGCCACCAGTGATTTGGGGGCCACCGGGGAGCTGTTTTTT	CATSDLGATGELFF
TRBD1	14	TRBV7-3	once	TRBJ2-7	TGTGCCAGCAGCACCGACAGGGGGCACGGCGAGCAGTACTTC	CASSTDRGHGEQYF
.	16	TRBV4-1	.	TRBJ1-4	TGCGCCAGCAGCCAAAACCTCGGGGGGGCTAATGAAAAACTGTTTTTT	CASSQNLGGANEKLFF
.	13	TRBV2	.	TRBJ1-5	TGTGCCAGCTCGGGGAGGGAAAATCAGCCCCAGCATTTT	CASSGRENQPQHF
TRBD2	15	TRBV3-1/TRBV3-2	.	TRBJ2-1	TGTGCCAGCAGCCTAGCGGGGGCCCGCTTCAATGAGCAGTTCTTC	CASSLAGARFNEQFF
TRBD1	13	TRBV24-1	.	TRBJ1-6	TGTGCCACCGGAGACAGGGGGAATTCACCCCTCCACTTT	CATGDRGNSPLHF
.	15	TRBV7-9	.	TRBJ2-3	TGTGCCAGCAGCTTAGCAGCGCCGAGCACAGATACGCAGTATTTT	CASSLAAPSTDTQYF
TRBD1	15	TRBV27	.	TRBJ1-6	TGTGCCAGCAGTTTCCGGGACAGGGGTTCCTCACCCCTCCACTTT	CASSFRDRGSSPLHF
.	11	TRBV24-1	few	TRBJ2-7	TGTGCCACCAGTGGAGGGCGCGAGCAGTACTTC	CATSGGREQYF
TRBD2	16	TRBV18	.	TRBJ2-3	TGTGCCAGCTCACCCGGGAGCGGGAGTCTCACAGATACGCAGTATTTT	CASSPGSGSLTDTQYF
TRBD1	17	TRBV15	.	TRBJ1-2	TGTGCCACCAGCAGCGGGGGTGGACAGGGGCGAAACTATGGCTACACCTTC	CATSSGGGQGRNYGYTF
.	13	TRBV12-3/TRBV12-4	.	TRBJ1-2	TGTGCCAGCAGTGACGGCGGGATCTATGGCTACACCTTC	CASSDGGIYGYTF
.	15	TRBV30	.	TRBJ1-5	TGTGCCTGGAGTGTAGGGGCCAGGGCGAATCAGCCCCAGCATTTT	CAWSVGARANQPQHF
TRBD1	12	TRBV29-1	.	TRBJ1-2	TGCAGCGTTCACGACAGGGGTTATGGCTACACCTTC	CSVHDRGYGYTF
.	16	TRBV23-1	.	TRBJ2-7	TGCGCCAGCAGTCAAATTAAGGGAGCGCGGTCCTACGAGCAGTACTTC	CASSQIKGARSYEQYF
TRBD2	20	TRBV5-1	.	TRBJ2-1	TGCGCCAGCAGCCCCCGGGGAGGGGTAGTAGCGGGGGGCTTCTACAATGAGCAGTTCTTC	CASSPRGGVVAGGFYNEQFF
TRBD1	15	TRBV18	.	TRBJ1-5	TGTGCCAGCTCACCTCAGACAGGGGGTAGTCAGCCCCAGCATTTT	CASSPQTGGSQPQHF
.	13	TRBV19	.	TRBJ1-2	TGTGCCAGTAGCCGGGAGTTCGGCCGCGGCTACACCTTC	CASSREFGRGYTF
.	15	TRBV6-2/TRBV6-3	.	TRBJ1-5	TGTGCCAGCAGTAAAGAAGGACTTAGCAATCAGCCCCAGCATTTT	CASSKEGLSNQPQHF